The next 29 T cell receptor beta chains were all read from a single sample in a study of blood T cell repertoires in COVID-19. The table came from immunoSEQ multiplex PCR; TCRdb's copy has only in-frame clones and leaves some out. The profile covers tens of thousands of clones, with more than 80% appearing a single time and approximately 5.1% taken by the ten largest. The sample comprised peripheral blood. Receptors were obtained from an elderly woman with active or convalescent COVID-19.

This clone has just one count. The chain employs TRBV7-8 and TRBJ1-2; D might be TRBD1 (6 bases). The germline V gene encodes CDR1 SGHVS and CDR2 FQNEAQ. V dropped 5 bases and J dropped 5 bases, with 18 bases sitting between them. The length of the CDR3 is 15 residues. CDR3 in DNA: TGTGCCAGCAGCAAAAGCCGTGGACAGAAATATGGCTACACCTTC. Translated, it gives CASSKSRGQKYGYTF.

This chain connects TRBV6-6 to TRBJ2-3; 9 nucleotides align to TRBD1. CDR3 length: 12 amino acids. The junction had 1 base not matched to a gene; V was cut back by 9 bases and J by 3 bases. The germline V gene has CDR1 MNHNY and CDR2 SVGAGI (reference sequence). The CDR3 region is CASGQGTDTQYF. The CDR3 bases are TGTGCCAGTGGACAGGGGACAGATACGCAGTATTTT.

CDR3 sequence reads: CASSSRWEQYF. DNA of the CDR3: TGTGCCAGTAGTTCCCGGTGGGAGCAGTACTTC. The rearrangement links TRBV19 to TRBJ2-7; no clear D gene. Germline CDR1 LNHDA, CDR2 SQIVND (reference sequence). This CDR3 spans 11 amino acids. The germline V and J ends were trimmed by 5 bases and 7 bases, with 9 bases remaining between them. Full variable domain (remainder filled in from reference TRBV19 and TRBJ2-7): DGGITQSPKYLFRKEGQNVTLSCEQNLNHDAMYWYRQDPGQGLRLIYYSQIVNDFQKGDIAEGYSVSREKKESFPLTVTSAQKNPTAFYLCASSSRWEQYFGPGTRLTVT.

This chain connects TRBV24-1 to TRBJ2-7; 8 bases are shared with TRBD1. J gave up 2 bases and V 4 bases, and 6 bases lay outside the gene matches. CDR1 is KGHDR and CDR2 is SFDVKD in the germline V gene. The CDR3 runs 15 residues. In DNA, the CDR3 is TGTGCCACCAGTGACCCGAACAGGGGGACCTACGAGCAGTACTTC. Protein product: CATSDPNRGTYEQYF.

This clone showed up just a few times. The chain has TRBV6-5 and TRBJ2-3, with 10 bases fitting TRBD2. The ends lost 2 bases at V and 4 bases at J; junction bases unmatched: 6. CDR3 size: 16 residues. CDR1 MNHEY and CDR2 SVGAGI come from the germline V gene. CDR3 sequence (DNA): TGTGCCAGCAGTTACGAAGCGGGAGGGTCCCCAGATACGCAGTATTTT. Its protein is CASSYEAGGSPDTQYF.

V usage is TRBV30 and J usage is TRBJ1-4; the D is unclear. The V and J ends lost 0 bases and 7 bases respectively, with 6 bases between them. Germline CDR1 and CDR2: GTSNPN and SVGIG (reference sequence). The CDR3 is made up of 12 amino acids. The CDR3 DNA is TGTGCCTGGAGTGTATCCGGTGAAAAACTGTTTTTT. Its translation: CAWSVSGEKLFF.

In its sample, this clone was seen once. The rearrangement joins TRBV19 to TRBJ1-5; 8 bases align to TRBD1. Germline V gene data show CDR1 as LNHDA and CDR2 as SQIVND (reference sequence). The CDR3 is 17 residues long. J was trimmed by 3 bases and V by 3 bases; bases with no gene match: 10. As DNA, the CDR3 is TGTGCCAGTAGTATTGGGCAGGGGGCATCTTTCAATCAGCCCCAGCATTTT. Translated: CASSIGQGASFNQPQHF.

The rearrangement uses TRBV5-1 and TRBJ2-1; D not certain. In germline, CDR1 is SGHRS, CDR2 YFSETQ. Between the trimmed V and J ends, which lost 4 bases and 5 bases, there was a span of 16 bases. This CDR3 comprises 15 residues. The DNA for the CDR3 is TGCGCCAGCAGCCCTCGGGTGAGCAGCAACAATGAGCAGTTCTTC. This codes for CASSPRVSSNNEQFF.

The chain couples TRBV5-1 to TRBJ1-2, with D maybe TRBD1 (6 bases). The V and J ends lost 2 bases and 8 bases respectively, with 16 bases between them. CDR1 SGHRS and CDR2 YFSETQ come from the germline V gene. The CDR3 has 14 amino acids. As DNA, the CDR3 is TGCGCCAGCAGCTTAGAGGGGGTAATAGGCGGCTACACCTTC. Protein sequence: CASSLEGVIGGYTF.

The chain recombines TRBV7-2 with TRBJ2-3, with 10 positions matching TRBD2. In germline, CDR1 is SGHTA, CDR2 FQGNSA. Trimming removed 0 bases from V and 1 base from J; junction bases left unmatched: 4. The CDR3 runs 17 residues. The CDR3 sequence is CASSLARLAGRTDTQYF. The CDR3 DNA follows: TGTGCCAGCAGCTTAGCTCGACTAGCGGGCCGCACAGATACGCAGTATTTT. Based on the CDR3 plus reference TRBV7-2 and TRBJ2-3, the full variable domain is GAGVSQSPSNKVTEKGKDVELRCDPISGHTALYWYRQSLGQGLEFLIYFQGNSAPDKSGLPSDRFSAERTGGSVSTLTIQRTQQEDSAVYLCASSLARLAGRTDTQYFGPGTRLTVL.

J is TRBJ2-2 and V is TRBV19; D gene uncertain. Germline V CDR1 and CDR2: LNHDA, SQIVND (reference sequence). The CDR3 totals 16 residues. V was pared by 4 bases and J by 0 bases, with 12 bases between. DNA of the CDR3: TGTGCCAGTAGTAATTTTGGAGCTACGAACACCGGGGAGCTGTTTTTT. Residues: CASSNFGATNTGELFF. The complete variable domain, with remaining parts taken from reference TRBV19 and TRBJ2-2, reads DGGITQSPKYLFRKEGQNVTLSCEQNLNHDAMYWYRQDPGQGLRLIYYSQIVNDFQKGDIAEGYSVSREKKESFPLTVTSAQKNPTAFYLCASSNFGATNTGELFFGEGSRLTVL.

The chain joins TRBV5-1 to TRBJ1-4; 7 bases line up with TRBD1. With 2 bases clipped from V and 4 bases from J, the junction kept 2 bases outside the gene matches. This CDR3 is 14 amino acids long. Germline values: CDR1 SGHRS, CDR2 YFSETQ. The CDR3, as DNA: TGCGCCAGCAGCTTCCAGGGGGATAATGAAAAACTGTTTTTT. It specifies CASSFQGDNEKLFF.

This rearrangement joins TRBV5-1 to TRBJ2-3; tentatively, D is TRBD1 (5 bases). CDR3 length: 16 residues. The V and J ends lost 4 bases and 0 bases respectively, with 15 bases between them. Germline-derived CDR1 and CDR2 are SGHRS and YFSETQ. The CDR3 region is CASSNDRDSSTDTQYF. DNA of the CDR3: TGCGCCAGCAGCAACGACAGAGACTCTAGCACAGATACGCAGTATTTT.

The CDR3 coding sequence is TGTGCCAGCAGTTACTCGGGTCGAGGTAGCGCCCAAGAGACCCAGTACTTC. Translation: CASSYSGRGSAQETQYF. This chain uses TRBV6-2 or TRBV6-3 with TRBJ2-5, with a tentative D call TRBD2 (5 bases). V lost 0 bases to trimming and J lost 1 base, with 15 bases between them. The germline V gene encodes CDR1 MNHEY and CDR2 SVGEGT. This CDR3 contains 17 residues.

This chain connects TRBV5-6 to TRBJ2-4, with D possibly matching TRBD1 (5 bases). Trimming pared 4 bases from V and 2 bases from J, leaving 13 bases between. The CDR3 consists of 15 residues. Germline CDR1 is SGHDT and CDR2 is YYEEEE. The CDR3 sequence is CASSGQGLSKNIQYF. The CDR3 nucleotides are TGTGCCAGCAGCGGGCAGGGTCTTTCCAAAAACATTCAGTACTTC. Looking up the rest from reference TRBV5-6 and TRBJ2-4 gives the full variable domain: DAGVTQSPTHLIKTRGQQVTLRCSPKSGHDTVSWYQQALGQGPQFIFQYYEEEERQRGNFPDRFSGHQFPNYSSELNVNALLLGDSALYLCASSGQGLSKNIQYFGAGTRLSVL.

The chain joins TRBV7-9 to TRBJ1-1, with 7 bases fitting TRBD1. Per germline, CDR1 SEHNR and CDR2 FQNEAQ (reference sequence). Losses at the gene ends were 6 bases for V and 2 bases for J; bases not matched to a gene: 9. CDR3 size: 15 residues. The CDR3, as DNA: TGTGCCAGCAGGCTGCGAGGGGGCGCAAACACTGAAGCTTTCTTT. Translating it yields CASRLRGGANTEAFF. Filled out from reference TRBV7-9 and TRBJ1-1, the complete variable domain reads DTGVSQNPRHKITKRGQNVTFRCDPISEHNRLYWYRQTLGQGPEFLTYFQNEAQLEKSRLLSDRFSAERPKGSFSTLEIQRTEQGDSAMYLCASRLRGGANTEAFFGQGTRLTVV.

This clone appeared once. The chain combines TRBV23-1 with TRBJ1-1; D is unclear. TRBV23-1 is given ORF status, its function remaining uncertain. V lost 6 bases to trimming and J lost 0 bases, with 14 bases between them. The CDR3 contains 15 residues. CDR3 DNA sequence: TGCGCCAGCAGCGAAACGTGGAGTATGAACACTGAAGCTTTCTTT. It translates to CASSETWSMNTEAFF.

The chain employs TRBV24-1 and TRBJ1-5; tentative D call: TRBD1 (5 bases). CDR1 and CDR2 from the germline V gene are KGHDR and SFDVKD. V lost 4 bases and J lost 1, with 10 bases in between. The CDR3 contains 15 residues. CDR3: CATSEGGVSNQPQHF. CDR3 bases: TGTGCCACCAGTGAGGGAGGGGTGAGCAATCAGCCCCAGCATTTT.

V usage is TRBV4-3 and J usage is TRBJ1-1, with no clear D. The germline V gene encodes CDR1 LGHNA and CDR2 YSLEER. Deletions cut 0 bases from V and 0 bases from J, with 8 bases between. The CDR3 consists of 15 residues. As DNA, the CDR3 is TGCGCCAGCAGCCAAGAGGTGAGCATGAACACTGAAGCTTTCTTT. This encodes CASSQEVSMNTEAFF.

The chain is built from TRBV3-1 (or the pseudogene TRBV3-2) and TRBJ2-3; D is perhaps TRBD2 (6 bases). CDR1 and CDR2 from the germline V gene are LGHDT and YNNKEL (reference sequence). The CDR3 loop spans 14 amino acids. V was clipped by 5 bases and J by 2 bases, with 11 bases between them. The CDR3 reads CASSKGLNTDTQYF. The CDR3 bases are TGTGCCAGCAGCAAGGGACTGAACACAGATACGCAGTATTTT.

The chain combines TRBV28 with TRBJ2-3; 12 nucleotides match TRBD2. CDR1 and CDR2 from the germline V gene are MDHEN and SYDVKM. The CDR3 is 16 residues long. V trimming: 3 bases; J trimming: 0 bases; junction bases outside the gene matches: 1. CDR3 bases: TGTGCCAGCAGTTTCGGGACTAGCGGGAGCACAGATACGCAGTATTTT. It is translated as CASSFGTSGSTDTQYF.

J is TRBJ2-2 and V is TRBV6-6; possibly TRBD2 for D (5 bases). Germline-derived CDR1 and CDR2 are MNHNY and SVGAGI (reference sequence). The V and J ends lost 2 bases and 1 base respectively, with 11 bases between them. This CDR3 region has 16 residues. CDR3 protein: CASSYGRVGNTGELFF. In DNA, the CDR3 is TGTGCCAGCAGTTACGGGCGGGTCGGGAACACCGGGGAGCTGTTTTTT.

The chain combines TRBV5-1 with TRBJ2-7; 9 nucleotides match TRBD1. Germline trimming cut 0 bases from V and 4 bases from J; bases unmatched to any gene: 5. The CDR3 has 15 residues. From germline, CDR1 is SGHRS and CDR2 YFSETQ. Here the CDR3 DNA reads TGCGCCAGCAGCTTGGTCGGGACAGGGCCGTACGAGCAGTACTTC. Protein: CASSLVGTGPYEQYF.

J is TRBJ1-5 and V is TRBV27; TRBD1 is a possible D gene (5 bases). Germline V CDR1 and CDR2: MNHEY, SMNVEV (reference sequence). V lost 8 bases to trimming and J lost 6 bases, with 14 bases between them. The CDR3 extends over 13 amino acids. The chain's CDR3 is CASGWGGSQPQHF. DNA of the CDR3: TGTGCCAGCGGATGGGGGGGTAGTCAGCCCCAGCATTTT.

The rearrangement joins TRBV19 to TRBJ1-2; TRBD1 might be the D (5 bases). Trimming took off 5 bases at V and 7 bases at J, with 14 bases between the two ends. The CDR3 covers 13 residues. Germline V gene sequence: CDR1 LNHDA, CDR2 SQIVND (reference sequence). CDR3 coding DNA: TGTGCCAGTAGTTGGGCCCCCGGGGGTGGCTACACCTTC. It translates to CASSWAPGGGYTF.

This clone has just one count. The CDR3 DNA follows: TGTGCCACCAGTGACTCCCAGGGAGGCGAGCAGTACTTC. Protein product: CATSDSQGGEQYF. The chain combines TRBV24-1 with TRBJ2-7; D may be TRBD2 (6 bases). The germline V and J ends were trimmed by 4 bases and 6 bases, with 12 bases remaining between them. Germline V gene lookup returns CDR1 KGHDR and CDR2 SFDVKD. The CDR3 is 13 residues long.

V gene TRBV3-1 (or the pseudogene TRBV3-2) combines with J gene TRBJ1-6, with 7 bases identical to TRBD1. Per the germline V gene, CDR1 is LGHDT and CDR2 is YNNKEL (reference sequence). The CDR3 is 13 residues long. V gave up 3 bases and J gave up 8 bases; unmatched junction bases: 1. This chain's CDR3 is CASSQGQHSPLHF. CDR3 in DNA: TGTGCCAGCAGCCAGGGACAGCATTCACCCCTCCACTTT.

The chain has TRBV5-1 and TRBJ2-1; tentative D call: TRBD2 (6 bases). The germline V gene has CDR1 SGHRS and CDR2 YFSETQ. The length of the CDR3 is 14 residues. V lost 5 bases to trimming and J lost 5 bases, with 14 bases between them. CDR3 DNA: TGCGCCAGCAGTTATGGACTATCAGACAATGAGCAGTTCTTC. It encodes CASSYGLSDNEQFF.

The chain has TRBV18 and TRBJ1-5; TRBD1 matches at 8 bases. This CDR3 comprises 14 residues. Per germline, CDR1 KGHSH and CDR2 LQKENI. With V trimmed by 4 bases and J by 10 bases, 9 bases remained unmatched. The DNA for the CDR3 is TGTGCCAGCTCACAGGACAGGGTTGAAAGACCCCAGCATTTT. Amino acids: CASSQDRVERPQHF.